Each of the 21 T cell receptor beta chains below was sequenced from the same sample in a study of shared clonotypes between healthy human individuals. Repertoires were generated with immunoSEQ multiplex PCR, while TCRdb's copy carries only in-frame clones and drops some. This sample carries some 1,400,000 clones, about 96% of them seen once, and the ten largest clones take roughly 1.2%. The source material was naive CD4+ T cells sorted from blood. Documented subset: CD45RA+ positively selected. The receptors were gathered from a man aged 25 to 40 in good health.

The chain combines TRBV19 with TRBJ2-6, with D unclear. Germline V gene lookup returns CDR1 LNHDA and CDR2 SQIVND (reference sequence). With 3 bases removed from V and 2 bases from J, the gap between germline ends came to 11 bases. The length of the CDR3 is 16 residues. The DNA for the CDR3 is TGTGCCAGTAGTATCCCCCCCGGGCCTGGGGCCAACGTCCTGACTTTC. Amino acids: CASSIPPGPGANVLTF.

As regards this clone: One end of the junction varies from germline; a read error may be responsible. The chain joins TRBV9 to TRBJ1-1; D gene ambiguous. The length of the CDR3 is 13 residues. Germline loops: CDR1 SGDLS, CDR2 YYNGEE. Written as DNA, the CDR3 is TGTGCCAGCACCGTAGTTGGGAAAACTGAAGCTTTCTTT. Residues: CASTVVGKTEAFF.

V and J are TRBV7-2 and TRBJ1-5; possible D gene TRBD1, 5 bases. The CDR3 runs to 14 residues. The V and J ends lost 3 bases and 1 base respectively, with 7 bases between them. Germline CDR1 SGHTA, CDR2 FQGNSA. DNA for the CDR3: TGTGCCAGCAGCTTCGACAGCAGCAATCAGCCCCAGCATTTT. Protein: CASSFDSSNQPQHF.

This chain joins TRBV5-4 and TRBJ1-3; D call uncertain. Per germline, CDR1 SGHNT and CDR2 YYREEE (reference sequence). The length of the CDR3 is 16 residues. Trimming cost V 2 bases and J 2 bases, with 14 bases left between them. The CDR3 DNA reads as TGTGCCAGCAGCTTAGACCCAGCAGTAACTGGAAACACCATATATTTT. Protein sequence: CASSLDPAVTGNTIYF.

V gene TRBV19 combines with J gene TRBJ2-7; 9 bases align to TRBD1. J was trimmed by 5 bases and V by 4 bases; bases with no gene match: 9. Germline loops: CDR1 LNHDA, CDR2 SQIVND (reference sequence). This CDR3 has 15 amino acids. The CDR3 protein is CASSSPGTGSHEQYF. In DNA form, the CDR3 reads TGTGCCAGTAGTAGCCCCGGGACAGGGTCCCACGAGCAGTACTTC.

The genes are TRBV19 and TRBJ2-7; D call uncertain. This CDR3 spans 13 amino acids. V lost 3 bases to trimming and J lost 2 bases, with 8 bases between them. CDR1 LNHDA and CDR2 SQIVND come from the germline V gene (reference sequence). This chain's CDR3 is CASSMRHPYEQYF. The CDR3, as DNA: TGTGCCAGTAGTATGAGACATCCCTACGAGCAGTACTTC. The full variable domain, with the rest looked up from reference TRBV19 and TRBJ2-7, is DGGITQSPKYLFRKEGQNVTLSCEQNLNHDAMYWYRQDPGQGLRLIYYSQIVNDFQKGDIAEGYSVSREKKESFPLTVTSAQKNPTAFYLCASSMRHPYEQYFGPGTRLTVT.

The chain joins TRBV6-6 to TRBJ2-7; D is uncertain. Trimming stripped 5 bases from V and 5 bases from J, with 7 bases between. Germline V CDR1 and CDR2: MNHNY, SVGAGI (reference sequence). The CDR3 runs 11 residues. This CDR3 is CASSKFHEQYF. The CDR3 nucleotides read TGTGCCAGCAGTAAATTCCACGAGCAGTACTTC.

The gene calls are TRBV11-2 and TRBJ2-5; 9 bases are shared with TRBD1. The CDR3 runs 16 residues. V shed 4 bases, J shed 0 bases, and the junction held 6 bases outside the gene matches. The germline gives CDR1 SGHAT, CDR2 FQNNGV. This chain's CDR3 is CASSSGQGTHQETQYF. The CDR3, as DNA: TGTGCCAGCAGCTCCGGACAGGGGACGCACCAAGAGACCCAGTACTTC.

V gene TRBV4-1 combines with J gene TRBJ2-1; a possible D gene is TRBD2 (5 bases). Trimming removed 2 bases from V and 3 bases from J, with 11 bases in between. Germline assignment: CDR1 MGHRA and CDR2 YSYEKL. This CDR3 contains 15 residues. CDR3 nucleotides: TGCGCCAGCAGCCAAACTGCGAGGGTCTACAATGAGCAGTTCTTC. It yields the protein CASSQTARVYNEQFF.

A note on this clone: The same CDR3 also results from other DNA sequences found in this sample. This rearrangement joins TRBV18 to TRBJ1-3, with D unresolved. The CDR3 sequence is 14 residues long. V lost 6 bases and J lost 0, with 9 bases in between. The germline CDR1 and CDR2 sequences are KGHSH and LQKENI. CDR3 sequence (DNA): TGTGCCAGCTCCCCAGGAGGCTCTGGAAACACCATATATTTT. This codes for CASSPGGSGNTIYF.

This chain joins TRBV29-1 and TRBJ2-3; 12 bases line up with TRBD2. The CDR3 sequence is 20 residues long. Germline-derived CDR1 and CDR2 are SQVTM and ANQGSEA. Trimming cost V 0 bases and J 2 bases; bases outside gene matches: 15. The CDR3 protein is CSVEDPPPGTSGYLTDTQYF. The CDR3 DNA follows: TGCAGCGTTGAAGATCCCCCCCCCGGGACTAGCGGGTACCTCACAGATACGCAGTATTTT.

The gene calls are TRBV11-2 and TRBJ2-2, with TRBD2 matching over 10 bases. The CDR3 loop spans 15 amino acids. Germline CDR1 is SGHAT and CDR2 is FQNNGV. The trim removed 4 bases at V and 5 bases at J, leaving 4 bases unmatched. The CDR3 loop is CASSSNSGRTGELFF. The CDR3 DNA reads as TGTGCCAGCAGCTCGAATAGCGGGAGGACCGGGGAGCTGTTTTTT.

The chain is built from TRBV27 and TRBJ2-5; D ambiguous. Per the germline V gene, CDR1 is MNHEY and CDR2 is SMNVEV (reference sequence). The V end was cut by 4 bases, the J end by 1 base, with 16 bases between. CDR3 length equals 16 residues. In DNA form, the CDR3 reads TGTGCCAGCAGTTCCCGACGGGCCCGACTCCAAGAGACCCAGTACTTC. It is translated as CASSSRRARLQETQYF.

The chain recombines TRBV15 with TRBJ2-1; no firm D call. This CDR3 comprises 11 residues. V lost 0 bases to trimming and J lost 8 bases, with 2 bases between them. Per germline, CDR1 LNHNV and CDR2 YYDKDF (reference sequence). The CDR3 coding sequence is TGTGCCACCAGCAGAGACTATGAGCAGTTCTTC. Amino acids: CATSRDYEQFF.

This chain connects TRBV5-5 to TRBJ2-1; no firm D call. Germline V gene data show CDR1 as SGHKS and CDR2 as YYEKEE (reference sequence). The CDR3 is made up of 13 amino acids. V lost 4 bases and J 5 bases, leaving 10 bases between the germline ends. CDR3 bases: TGTGCCAGCAGCCAGGACCGTAACAATGAGCAGTTCTTC. Amino acids: CASSQDRNNEQFF.

The V and J genes are TRBV6-1 and TRBJ2-7; no clear D gene. Between the trimmed V and J ends, which lost 1 base and 4 bases, there was a span of 14 bases. Germline CDR1 reads MNHNS; CDR2 reads SASEGT. The CDR3 sequence is 15 residues long. CDR3 DNA: TGTGCCAGCAGTGAAGGGGCAGTGCTTAGGTACGAGCAGTACTTC. Protein sequence: CASSEGAVLRYEQYF.

The rearrangement links TRBV7-9 to TRBJ2-2, with unresolved D. Germline lookup yields CDR1 SEHNR and CDR2 FQNEAQ (reference sequence). Trimming stripped 7 bases from V and 2 bases from J, with 17 bases between. This CDR3 comprises 16 residues. CDR3 sequence (DNA): TGTGCCAGCACCCGTTTTAAGGGCCCTAACACCGGGGAGCTGTTTTTT. This sequence encodes CASTRFKGPNTGELFF. Supplemented by reference TRBV7-9 and TRBJ2-2, the full variable domain reads DTGVSQNPRHKITKRGQNVTFRCDPISEHNRLYWYRQTLGQGPEFLTYFQNEAQLEKSRLLSDRFSAERPKGSFSTLEIQRTEQGDSAMYLCASTRFKGPNTGELFFGEGSRLTVL.

The genes are TRBV5-5 and TRBJ2-5, with TRBD2 matching 12 bases. J was trimmed by 5 bases and V by 0 bases; bases with no gene match: 5. CDR1 and CDR2 from the germline V gene are SGHKS and YYEKEE (reference sequence). This CDR3 has 16 amino acids. The CDR3 is CASSLGLAGVLETQYF. CDR3 DNA sequence: TGTGCCAGCAGCTTGGGACTAGCGGGAGTTCTCGAGACCCAGTACTTC.

This sequence joins TRBV19 and TRBJ2-7; D may match TRBD1 or TRBD2 (5 bases each). The germline CDR1 and CDR2 sequences are LNHDA and SQIVND (reference sequence). The CDR3 runs to 13 residues. Between the trimmed V and J ends, which lost 3 bases and 7 bases, there was a span of 13 bases. The CDR3 here is CASSIGTTLEQYF. DNA for the CDR3: TGTGCCAGTAGTATCGGGACGACCTTGGAGCAGTACTTC.

The V call is TRBV18, the J call TRBJ2-1; D may be TRBD1 or TRBD2 (5 bases each). The CDR3 is made up of 15 amino acids. In germline, CDR1 is KGHSH, CDR2 LQKENI. Trimming left V 3 bases short and J 3 bases short, with 12 bases between. This chain's CDR3 is CASSPKGTIYNEQFF. The CDR3 bases are TGTGCCAGCTCACCTAAAGGGACCATCTACAATGAGCAGTTCTTC.

The chain is built from TRBV5-4 and TRBJ2-7; TRBD2 aligns across 11 bases. V dropped 3 bases and J dropped 2; count of bases not matched to a gene: 4. This CDR3 comprises 15 residues. Germline CDR1 and CDR2: SGHNT and YYREEE (reference sequence). The CDR3 nucleotides read TGTGCCAGCAGCTCCGGGACTAGCGGCACCTACGAGCAGTACTTC. As protein: CASSSGTSGTYEQYF.